This T cell receptor beta chain originates from a study of spatial heterogeneity in lung cancer. The overall study: Consistent detection of more beta-chain than alpha-chain sequences was observed. Study findings and constraints: Ubiquitous expanded tumor TCRs were seen in blood more at resection than at follow-up.

As to time point: sample taken at primary tumor resection. Frozen PBMC, nontumor lung or tumor provided whole RNA, which was sequenced unsorted. Samples were obtained from approximately 76 donors, all untreated early-stage non-small cell lung cancer patients. V shed 4 bases and J 5 bases; nucleotides not matched to a gene: 7. The CDR3 length is 16 residues. Germline V CDR1 and CDR2: SEHNR, FQNEAQ (reference sequence). As regards this clonotype: Its target is not known.

Each TCR cDNA molecule bore a unique molecular identifier. In TCRdb, the 5' RACE reads were re-called with MiXCR into one record per CDR3 protein. The table includes tens of thousands of distinct CDR3 sequences, 15% to 25% detected once. V is TRBV7-9 and J is TRBJ2-3, with 12 nucleotides matching TRBD1. The sequence was collected from a male donor with early-stage non-small cell lung cancer. The sample consisted of PBMCs, taken at surgery. The CDR3 here is CASSSGTGGFGDTQYF. The DNA of the CDR3 is TGTGCCAGCAGCTCCGGGACAGGGGGCTTCGGAGATACGCAGTATTTT.